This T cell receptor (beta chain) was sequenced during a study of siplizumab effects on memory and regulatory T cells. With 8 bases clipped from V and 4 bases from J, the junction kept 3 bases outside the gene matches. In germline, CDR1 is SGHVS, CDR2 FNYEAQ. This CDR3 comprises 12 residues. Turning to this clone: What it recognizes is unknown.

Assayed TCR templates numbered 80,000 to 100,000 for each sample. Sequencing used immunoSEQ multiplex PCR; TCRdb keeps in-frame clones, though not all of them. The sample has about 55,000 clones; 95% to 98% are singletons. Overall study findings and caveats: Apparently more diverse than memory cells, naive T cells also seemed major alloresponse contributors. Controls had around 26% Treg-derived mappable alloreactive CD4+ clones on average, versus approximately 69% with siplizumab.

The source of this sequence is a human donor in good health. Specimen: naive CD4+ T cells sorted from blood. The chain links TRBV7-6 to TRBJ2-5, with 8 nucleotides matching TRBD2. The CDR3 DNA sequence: TGTGCCAGCGGGGCGGGAGGAGAGACCCAGTACTTC. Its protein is CASGAGGETQYF. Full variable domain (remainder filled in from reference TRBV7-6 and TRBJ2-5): GAGVSQSPRYKVTKRGQDVALRCDPISGHVSLYWYRQALGQGPEFLTYFNYEAQQDKSGLPNDRFSAERPEGSISTLTIQRTEQRDSAMYRCASGAGGETQYFGPGTRLLVL.